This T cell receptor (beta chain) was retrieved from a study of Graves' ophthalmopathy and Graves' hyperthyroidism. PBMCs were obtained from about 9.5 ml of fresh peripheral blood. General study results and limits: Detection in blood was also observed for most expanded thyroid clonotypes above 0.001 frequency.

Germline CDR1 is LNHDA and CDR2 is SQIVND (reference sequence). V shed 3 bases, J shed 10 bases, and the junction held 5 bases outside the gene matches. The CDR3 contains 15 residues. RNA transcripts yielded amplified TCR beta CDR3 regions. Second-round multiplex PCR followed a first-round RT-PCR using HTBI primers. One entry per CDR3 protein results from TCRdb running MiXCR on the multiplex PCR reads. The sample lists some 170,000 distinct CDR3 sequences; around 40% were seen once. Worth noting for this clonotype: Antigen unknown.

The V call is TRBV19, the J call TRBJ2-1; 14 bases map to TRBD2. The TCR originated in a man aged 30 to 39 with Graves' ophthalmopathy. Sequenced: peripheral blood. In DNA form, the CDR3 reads TGTGCCAGTAGTATCGGGACTAGCGGGAGCCCCGAGCAGTTCTTC. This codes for CASSIGTSGSPEQFF.